This TCR beta chain was sequenced for a study of blood T cell repertoires in COVID-19. Profiling relied on immunoSEQ multiplex PCR, and the TCRdb table lists in-frame clones only, not all of them. The sample lists 95,000 to 150,000 clones, 80% seen once, with more than 15% in the top ten. Specimen: peripheral blood. The receptor's source is a man aged 60 to 69 with active or convalescent COVID-19.

CDR3 protein: CASQLAGASNEQFF. The CDR3 DNA reads as TGTGCCAGCCAACTAGCGGGAGCCAGTAATGAGCAGTTCTTC. The V call is TRBV19, the J call TRBJ2-1; 11 bases agree with TRBD2. This CDR3 has 14 residues. The germline V gene encodes CDR1 LNHDA and CDR2 SQIVND (reference sequence). Trimming took 9 bases from V and 7 from J; bases not matched to a gene: 8.